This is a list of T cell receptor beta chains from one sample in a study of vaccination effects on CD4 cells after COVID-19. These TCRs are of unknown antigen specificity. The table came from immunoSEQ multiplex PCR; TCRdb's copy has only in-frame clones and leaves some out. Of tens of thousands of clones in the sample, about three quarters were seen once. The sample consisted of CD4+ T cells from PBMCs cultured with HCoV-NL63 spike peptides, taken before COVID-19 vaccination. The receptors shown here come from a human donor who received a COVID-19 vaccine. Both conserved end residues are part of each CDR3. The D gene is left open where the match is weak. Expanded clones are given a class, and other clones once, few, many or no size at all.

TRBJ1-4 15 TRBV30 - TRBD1 TGTGCCTGGAGGCCCCGGGACAGGGGGCGTGAAAAACTGTTTTTT CAWRPRDRGREKLFF
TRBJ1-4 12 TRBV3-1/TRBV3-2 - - TGTGCCAGCAGGCGTCAGGGGGAAAAACTGTTTTTT CASRRQGEKLFF
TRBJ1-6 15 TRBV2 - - TGTGCCACCGCCCAAGGGGGGACCGTGCATTCACCCCTCCACTTT CATAQGGTVHSPLHF
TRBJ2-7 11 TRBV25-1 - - TGTGCCAGCAACTGGGGGTACGAGCAGTACTTC CASNWGYEQYF
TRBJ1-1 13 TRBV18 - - TGTGCCAGCTCACCACTTGGGGACACTGAAGCTTTCTTT CASSPLGDTEAFF
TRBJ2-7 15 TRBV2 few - TGTGCCAGCAGTGATTCGGGCGTAGGTACGGTACCGCAGTACTTC CASSDSGVGTVPQYF
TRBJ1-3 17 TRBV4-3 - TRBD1 TGCGCCAGCAGCCAGACATGGGACAGAGCCTCTGGAAACACCATATATTTT CASSQTWDRASGNTIYF
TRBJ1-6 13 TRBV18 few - TGTGCCAGCTCATCTCAACAGAGCTCACCCCTCCACTTT CASSSQQSSPLHF
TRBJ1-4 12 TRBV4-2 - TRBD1 TGTGCCAGCAGCCCAGGGGGAGGAAAACTGTTTTTT CASSPGGGKLFF
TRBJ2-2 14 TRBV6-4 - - TGTGCCAGCAGTACGGACTCGAACACCGGGGAGCTGTTTTTT CASSTDSNTGELFF
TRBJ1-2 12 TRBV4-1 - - TGCGCCAGCAGCCAAGATCTAGGTGGCTACACCTTC CASSQDLGGYTF
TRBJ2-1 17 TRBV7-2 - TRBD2 TGTGCCAGCAGCCAGCTTTGGGGCGGGAGCTCCTACAATGAGCAGTTCTTC CASSQLWGGSSYNEQFF
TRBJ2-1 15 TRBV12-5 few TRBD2 TGTGCTAGTGGCCGGACTAGCGGGGTTTACAATGAGCAGTTCTTC CASGRTSGVYNEQFF
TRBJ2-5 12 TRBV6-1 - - TGTGCCAGCAGTGAACGTAGGGAGACCCAGTACTTC CASSERRETQYF
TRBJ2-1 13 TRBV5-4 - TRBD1 TGTGCCAGCACCCAGGGGGCCAAGCGCGAGCAGTTCTTC CASTQGAKREQFF
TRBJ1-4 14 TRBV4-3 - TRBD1 TGCGCCAGCAGCGGGACAGGGGGCCGTGAAAAACTGTTTTTT CASSGTGGREKLFF